One and the same sample provided the 11 T cell receptor beta chains below, sequenced in a study of blood T cell repertoires in COVID-19. This table comes from immunoSEQ multiplex PCR, and its TCRdb copy is limited to in-frame clones, with some not included. The repertoire holds 150,000 to 200,000 clones, with roughly four fifths as singletons. The sequenced material came from peripheral blood. Source of these receptors: a man in his 70s who had recovered from COVID-19.

The chain has TRBV15 and TRBJ2-7; 8 bases map to TRBD1. Trimming at V came to 5 bases and at J to 7 bases, leaving 7 bases not matched to a gene. The CDR3 is made up of 13 amino acids. Germline V gives CDR1 LNHNV, CDR2 YYDKDF (reference sequence). The CDR3 coding sequence is TGTGCCACCAGCGTCGACAGGGGACGGGAGCAGTACTTC. Its translation is CATSVDRGREQYF.

There are a few counts of this clone. The rearrangement joins TRBV27 to TRBJ1-1, with unresolved D. The ends were cut back, 8 bases at V and 5 bases at J, with 12 bases in the middle. Germline V gene lookup returns CDR1 MNHEY and CDR2 SMNVEV (reference sequence). The CDR3 has 12 amino acids. DNA of the CDR3: TGTGCCAGCCGCGATTCGCGAACTGAAGCTTTCTTT. The encoded protein is CASRDSRTEAFF.

The V call is TRBV28, the J call TRBJ2-1, with a weak D call TRBD2 (7 bases). CDR3 size: 15 residues. Germline lookup yields CDR1 MDHEN and CDR2 SYDVKM. The V gene lost 6 bases and the J gene lost 4 bases, with 16 bases spanning the gap. The CDR3 DNA is TGTGCCAGCAGACACCGGGGGGCCGGGTACAATGAGCAGTTCTTC. Its protein product is CASRHRGAGYNEQFF. The full variable domain, with the rest looked up from reference TRBV28 and TRBJ2-1, is DVKVTQSSRYLVKRTGEKVFLECVQDMDHENMFWYRQDPGLGLRLIYFSYDVKMKEKGDIPEGYSVSREKKERFSLILESASTNQTSMYLCASRHRGAGYNEQFFGPGTRLTVL.

This chain joins TRBV2 and TRBJ1-2, with a tentative D call TRBD1 (5 bases). V was shortened by 5 bases and J by 9 bases, with 13 bases between the two germline ends. The CDR3 consists of 12 residues. Germline V gene lookup returns CDR1 SNHLY and CDR2 FYNNEI. The CDR3 DNA is TGTGCCAGCAGTATTCAGACAGATCGCTACACCTTC. Its translation: CASSIQTDRYTF.

The gene calls are TRBV5-1 and TRBJ2-5, with 8 nucleotides matching TRBD2. The length of the CDR3 is 15 residues. Germline V gene lookup returns CDR1 SGHRS and CDR2 YFSETQ. With 3 bases clipped from V and 1 base from J, the junction kept 5 bases outside the gene matches. The CDR3 DNA follows: TGCGCCAGCAGCTCCGGGCTAGCGGGCCAAGAGACCCAGTACTTC. Translating gives CASSSGLAGQETQYF.

The genes are TRBV12-3 or TRBV12-4 and TRBJ2-3; D uncertain. Trimming shortened V by 7 bases and J by 6 bases, and 14 bases separated the two germline ends. The length of the CDR3 is 13 residues. The CDR3 DNA follows: TGTGCCAGCATGCCCCAGTCGGGTGATACGCAGTATTTT. This codes for CASMPQSGDTQYF.

This rearrangement joins TRBV5-1 to TRBJ2-1; 11 bases are shared with TRBD1. Looked up from germline, CDR1 is SGHRS and CDR2 is YFSETQ. V lost 4 bases, J lost 2 bases, and 2 bases stayed unmatched. CDR3 size: 15 residues. The CDR3 DNA is TGCGCCAGCAGCGCGGGACAGGGGGCCTACAATGAGCAGTTCTTC. Protein product: CASSAGQGAYNEQFF.

This chain uses TRBV3-1 (or the pseudogene TRBV3-2) with TRBJ2-5; D is possibly TRBD2 (5 bases). Germline values: CDR1 LGHDT, CDR2 YNNKEL (reference sequence). The CDR3 length is 15 residues. Trimming removed 2 bases at V and 5 bases at J, with 15 bases between. DNA for the CDR3: TGTGCCAGCAGCCAACGTGAGTCGGGGTCGGAGACCCAGTACTTC. Translated: CASSQRESGSETQYF.

Only one count was recorded for this clone. The genes are TRBV4-2 and TRBJ2-5; D remains unclear. Trimming cost V 1 base and J 1 base, with 7 bases left between them. The length of the CDR3 is 14 residues. The germline gives CDR1 LGHNA, CDR2 YNFKEQ. The CDR3: CASSQAVLQETQYF. Here the CDR3 DNA reads TGTGCCAGCAGCCAAGCGGTCCTCCAAGAGACCCAGTACTTC.

This clone was seen a single time. The chain recombines TRBV3-1 (or the pseudogene TRBV3-2) with TRBJ2-7, with 8 bases lining up with TRBD2. This CDR3 spans 14 amino acids. The germline V gene encodes CDR1 LGHDT and CDR2 YNNKEL (reference sequence). J lost 4 bases, V lost 6 bases, and 8 bases had no gene match. The CDR3 reads CASSPAASGYEQYF. In nucleotides, the CDR3 is TGTGCCAGCAGTCCCGCGGCTAGCGGGTACGAGCAGTACTTC.

This rearrangement joins TRBV11-2 to TRBJ1-1; 7 bases fit TRBD1. Germline loops: CDR1 SGHAT, CDR2 FQNNGV. The CDR3 sequence is 18 residues long. Trimming at V came to 5 bases and at J to 1 base, leaving 16 bases not matched to a gene. CDR3 nucleotides: TGTGCCAGCAGCAACCGAGCCGGGACAGCCAACTCGAACACTGAAGCTTTCTTT. This translates into CASSNRAGTANSNTEAFF.